These T cell receptor beta chains were read from a single sample in a study of beta chain features in type 1 diabetes. Produced via immunoSEQ multiplex PCR; TCRdb's table is partial and in-frame only. The sample has hundreds of thousands of clones, 10% to 15% seen once. Source material: naive CD4+ T cells from blood. The receptor source for this set is a woman aged 18 to 35 with type 1 diabetes. Both conserved end residues are part of each CDR3. D genes are given only for firm matches. The size entry is marked missing in some rows and otherwise reads once, few, many or a size class.

clone size: -; D gene: -; V gene: TRBV29-1; J gene: TRBJ2-2; CDR3 protein: CSVDQSGVGTGELFF; CDR3 DNA: TGCAGCGTTGACCAGTCAGGGGTGGGCACCGGGGAGCTGTTTTTT
clone size: few; D gene: TRBD2; V gene: TRBV11-1; J gene: TRBJ2-1; CDR3 protein: CASRPPGLAQVF; CDR3 DNA: TGTGCCAGCAGACCTCCGGGACTAGCCCAGGTCTTC
clone size: -; D gene: TRBD2; V gene: TRBV5-4; J gene: TRBJ2-3; CDR3 protein: CASSAGTSFSDTQYF; CDR3 DNA: TGTGCCAGCAGCGCCGGGACTAGCTTTTCGGATACGCAGTATTTT
clone size: -; D gene: -; V gene: TRBV19; J gene: TRBJ2-3; CDR3 protein: CATHPAGQSTDTQYF; CDR3 DNA: TGTGCCACCCACCCAGCGGGCCAGAGCACAGATACGCAGTATTTT
clone size: few; D gene: -; V gene: TRBV18; J gene: TRBJ1-1; CDR3 protein: CASSPAEWNTEAFF; CDR3 DNA: TGTGCCAGCTCACCGGCAGAATGGAACACTGAAGCTTTCTTT
clone size: -; D gene: -; V gene: TRBV29-1; J gene: TRBJ2-7; CDR3 protein: CSGSDSSYEQYF; CDR3 DNA: TGCAGTGGGTCCGACAGTTCCTACGAGCAGTACTTC
clone size: few; D gene: TRBD1; V gene: TRBV18; J gene: TRBJ2-7; CDR3 protein: CASSRDRGGHEQYF; CDR3 DNA: TGTGCCAGCTCACGGGACAGGGGTGGCCACGAGCAGTACTTC
clone size: -; D gene: TRBD1; V gene: TRBV6-5; J gene: TRBJ1-2; CDR3 protein: CASSLDRDYGYTF; CDR3 DNA: TGTGCCAGCAGCCTCGACAGGGACTATGGCTACACCTTC
clone size: -; D gene: -; V gene: TRBV4-3; J gene: TRBJ2-7; CDR3 protein: CASSQQPQGSPWGEQYF; CDR3 DNA: TGCGCCAGCAGCCAACAACCACAGGGTTCTCCTTGGGGCGAGCAGTACTTC
clone size: -; D gene: TRBD2; V gene: TRBV11-2; J gene: TRBJ2-3; CDR3 protein: CASSSRLTSGGALDTQYF; CDR3 DNA: TGTGCCAGCAGCTCCCGGTTGACTAGCGGGGGGGCCTTAGATACGCAGTATTTT
clone size: -; D gene: -; V gene: TRBV7-2; J gene: TRBJ2-5; CDR3 protein: CASSLWAAQETQYF; CDR3 DNA: TGTGCCAGCAGCTTGTGGGCAGCACAAGAGACCCAGTACTTC
clone size: few; D gene: -; V gene: TRBV7-2; J gene: TRBJ1-1; CDR3 protein: CASSLVGGEAFF; CDR3 DNA: TGTGCCAGCAGCTTAGTCGGGGGTGAAGCTTTCTTT
clone size: -; D gene: -; V gene: TRBV9; J gene: TRBJ1-1; CDR3 protein: CASSAIGERTEAFF; CDR3 DNA: TGTGCCAGCAGCGCCATTGGGGAGCGCACTGAAGCTTTCTTT
clone size: few; D gene: -; V gene: TRBV18; J gene: TRBJ1-5; CDR3 protein: CASSTGENQPQHF; CDR3 DNA: TGTGCCAGCTCGACCGGGGAAAATCAGCCCCAGCATTTT
clone size: few; D gene: TRBD1; V gene: TRBV6-6; J gene: TRBJ2-7; CDR3 protein: CATRQGGPAEQYF; CDR3 DNA: TGTGCCACGAGACAGGGGGGTCCGGCCGAGCAGTACTTC
clone size: -; D gene: -; V gene: TRBV19; J gene: TRBJ1-5; CDR3 protein: CASSMGGLQPQHF; CDR3 DNA: TGTGCCAGTAGTATGGGAGGTCTTCAGCCCCAGCATTTT
clone size: -; D gene: -; V gene: TRBV6-6; J gene: TRBJ2-1; CDR3 protein: CASSGSSSYNEQFF; CDR3 DNA: TGTGCCAGCAGCGGTTCGAGCTCCTACAATGAGCAGTTCTTC
clone size: few; D gene: TRBD1; V gene: TRBV15; J gene: TRBJ1-6; CDR3 protein: CATSRDGTTGGSPLHF; CDR3 DNA: TGTGCCACCAGCAGAGATGGAACCACAGGGGGCTCACCCCTCCACTTT
clone size: -; D gene: TRBD2; V gene: TRBV7-2; J gene: TRBJ2-1; CDR3 protein: CASSLASGGVLGEQFF; CDR3 DNA: TGTGCCAGCAGCTTAGCCAGCGGGGGGGTCCTGGGTGAGCAGTTCTTC
clone size: few; D gene: -; V gene: TRBV7-2; J gene: TRBJ2-7; CDR3 protein: CASSAGPGYEQYF; CDR3 DNA: TGTGCCAGCAGCGCAGGTCCCGGATACGAGCAGTACTTC
clone size: -; D gene: -; V gene: TRBV6-6; J gene: TRBJ2-5; CDR3 protein: CASDSGAGGGTQYF; CDR3 DNA: TGTGCCTCCGACTCGGGGGCCGGCGGGGGGACCCAGTACTTC
clone size: -; D gene: TRBD1; V gene: TRBV20-1; J gene: TRBJ2-1; CDR3 protein: CSATRDSNVFF; CDR3 DNA: TGCAGTGCTACCCGGGACAGTAACGTGTTCTTC
clone size: -; D gene: -; V gene: TRBV6-5; J gene: TRBJ2-3; CDR3 protein: CASSYGTPTDTQYF; CDR3 DNA: TGTGCCAGCAGTTACGGCACCCCCACAGATACGCAGTATTTT
clone size: -; D gene: TRBD1; V gene: TRBV29-1; J gene: TRBJ2-1; CDR3 protein: CSGGQGFLRVLNEQFF; CDR3 DNA: TGCAGCGGGGGACAGGGGTTTTTAAGGGTCTTGAATGAGCAGTTCTTC
clone size: few; D gene: -; V gene: TRBV5-1; J gene: TRBJ2-6; CDR3 protein: CASSLRQSNPSGANVLTF; CDR3 DNA: TGCGCCAGCAGCCTACGACAGAGCAATCCCTCTGGGGCCAACGTCCTGACTTTC
clone size: few; D gene: -; V gene: TRBV7-7; J gene: TRBJ2-1; CDR3 protein: CASSLDSNIYNEQFF; CDR3 DNA: TGTGCTAGCAGCCTAGACAGTAATATCTACAATGAGCAGTTCTTC
clone size: -; D gene: -; V gene: TRBV30; J gene: TRBJ2-5; CDR3 protein: CAWSGGSQETQYF; CDR3 DNA: TGTGCCTGGAGTGGAGGGAGTCAAGAGACCCAGTACTTC
clone size: few; D gene: TRBD2; V gene: TRBV19; J gene: TRBJ2-7; CDR3 protein: CASRRLAGDGEQYF; CDR3 DNA: TGTGCCAGTAGGAGACTAGCGGGAGATGGCGAGCAGTACTTC
clone size: -; D gene: -; V gene: TRBV25-1; J gene: TRBJ2-5; CDR3 protein: CASSEGAPQFTQYF; CDR3 DNA: TGTGCCAGCAGTGAAGGGGCTCCCCAGTTTACCCAGTACTTC
clone size: -; D gene: -; V gene: TRBV29-1; J gene: TRBJ2-7; CDR3 protein: CSVAAGSYEQYF; CDR3 DNA: TGCAGCGTTGCGGCAGGGTCCTACGAGCAGTACTTC
clone size: -; D gene: -; V gene: TRBV7-2; J gene: TRBJ2-1; CDR3 protein: CASSGRQGADEQFF; CDR3 DNA: TGTGCCAGCAGCGGGCGGCAGGGCGCCGATGAGCAGTTCTTC
clone size: few; D gene: -; V gene: TRBV16; J gene: TRBJ1-2; CDR3 protein: CASSQGHTNYGYTF; CDR3 DNA: TGTGCCAGCAGCCAGGGACATACTAACTATGGCTACACCTTC
clone size: few; D gene: TRBD1; V gene: TRBV4-3; J gene: TRBJ2-1; CDR3 protein: CASSPRDRGSAEQFF; CDR3 DNA: TGCGCCAGCAGCCCCCGGGACAGGGGATCCGCTGAGCAGTTCTTC
clone size: -; D gene: -; V gene: TRBV4-3; J gene: TRBJ2-7; CDR3 protein: CASSQKQGGF; CDR3 DNA: TGCGCCAGCAGCCAAAAGCAGGGTGGCTTC
clone size: -; D gene: -; V gene: TRBV6-5; J gene: TRBJ2-6; CDR3 protein: CASSSPDGGNVLTF; CDR3 DNA: TGTGCCAGCAGTTCCCCCGACGGCGGCAACGTCCTGACTTTC
clone size: few; D gene: -; V gene: TRBV5-1; J gene: TRBJ2-7; CDR3 protein: CASSEGSNEQYF; CDR3 DNA: TGCGCCAGCAGTGAGGGTTCCAACGAGCAGTACTTC
clone size: -; D gene: -; V gene: TRBV7-9; J gene: TRBJ2-7; CDR3 protein: CASSFILYEQYF; CDR3 DNA: TGTGCCAGCAGCTTTATACTCTACGAGCAGTACTTC
clone size: -; D gene: -; V gene: TRBV4-3; J gene: TRBJ1-4; CDR3 protein: CASSQDGGRRKLFF; CDR3 DNA: TGCGCCAGCAGCCAAGATGGAGGGCGTAGAAAACTGTTTTTT
clone size: -; D gene: -; V gene: TRBV7-2; J gene: TRBJ2-6; CDR3 protein: CASSLRTGSGANVLTF; CDR3 DNA: TGTGCCAGCAGCTTGAGAACCGGCTCTGGGGCCAACGTCCTGACTTTC
clone size: few; D gene: -; V gene: TRBV18; J gene: TRBJ1-1; CDR3 protein: CASSPSAVGGEAFF; CDR3 DNA: TGTGCCAGCTCACCAAGCGCTGTCGGCGGAGAAGCTTTCTTT
clone size: -; D gene: -; V gene: TRBV14; J gene: TRBJ2-1; CDR3 protein: CASSQAGSSYNEQFF; CDR3 DNA: TGTGCCAGCAGCCAAGCGGGAAGCTCCTACAATGAGCAGTTCTTC
clone size: few; D gene: -; V gene: TRBV9; J gene: TRBJ2-7; CDR3 protein: CASSVVRGYEQYF; CDR3 DNA: TGTGCCAGCAGCGTAGTTCGGGGCTACGAGCAGTACTTC
clone size: -; D gene: TRBD1; V gene: TRBV5-4; J gene: TRBJ2-7; CDR3 protein: CASSWGQGASEFSYEQYF; CDR3 DNA: TGTGCCAGCAGCTGGGGGCAGGGGGCTAGCGAGTTCTCCTACGAGCAGTACTTC
clone size: -; D gene: -; V gene: TRBV7-9; J gene: TRBJ1-5; CDR3 protein: CASSLSGNQPQHF; CDR3 DNA: TGTGCCAGCAGCTTGTCAGGGAATCAGCCCCAGCATTTT
clone size: -; D gene: TRBD2; V gene: TRBV5-1; J gene: TRBJ2-7; CDR3 protein: CASSLGSSGSYEQYF; CDR3 DNA: TGCGCCAGCAGCTTGGGTTCTAGCGGGTCCTACGAGCAGTACTTC
clone size: few; D gene: -; V gene: TRBV30; J gene: TRBJ2-7; CDR3 protein: CACDRARVEQYF; CDR3 DNA: TGTGCCTGTGATCGGGCGCGGGTCGAGCAGTACTTC
clone size: few; D gene: -; V gene: TRBV25-1; J gene: TRBJ2-2; CDR3 protein: CASSESIGELFF; CDR3 DNA: TGTGCCAGCAGTGAATCTATCGGGGAGCTGTTTTTT
clone size: few; D gene: -; V gene: TRBV9; J gene: TRBJ2-4; CDR3 protein: CASSGQVRGSKNIQYF; CDR3 DNA: TGTGCCAGCAGCGGTCAAGTCCGGGGGAGCAAAAACATTCAGTACTTC
clone size: -; D gene: -; V gene: TRBV20-1; J gene: TRBJ2-7; CDR3 protein: CSAQETGEQYF; CDR3 DNA: TGCAGTGCTCAAGAGACAGGCGAGCAGTACTTC